This T cell receptor beta chain derives from a study of cytomegalovirus exposure and HLA in healthy donors (dated by TCRdb to the late 2010s). For the wider study: An earlier analysis of some 500 of the donors reported about 250 Gb of sequence data and roughly 100 million unique TCR beta sequences from some 180 million T cells. Among some 400 genotyped donors of the cohort, an average of about 240,000 unique TCR beta nucleotide sequences was sequenced per donor, of which approximately 19% were non-productive. The later analysis used no new phenotypic data to find candidate immune exposures, relying instead on TCR beta sequences and their occurrence across donors. Every repertoire in the discovery cohort had been generated on one and the same sequencing platform. An earlier analysis of 450 to 750 of the donors used high-throughput TCR beta sequencing to judge whether each TCR beta V gene segment behaved as functional or pseudogenic. The number of donors typed differed by locus, with about 629-630 for A, B, C, DRB1 and DQB1, roughly 520 for DQA1, under 610 for DPA1, and some 450 for DPB1. Of the roughly 390 genotyped donors, 81% were placed in the genetic ancestry cluster associated with self-reported Caucasian donors. The T cell repertoires of around 730 subjects were profiled by immunosequencing and related to cytomegalovirus serostatus. Because of strong linkage in the cohort, roughly 5 DR-DQ haplotypes were treated as single units for association and clustering. The study was designed to test whether signatures of past pathogen exposure could be identified by cataloging public T cell receptors. To study patterns of TCR occurrence, a later analysis re-analyzed previously published TCR beta repertoires from 550 to 800 donors and added high-resolution HLA genotyping. HLA typing included class I and class II loci at four-digit resolution. To predict cytomegalovirus infection status, the study brought together high-throughput TCR immunosequencing, statistical association of individual TCRs with disease status, and machine learning. Donor age, sex, ethnicity and CMV serostatus were collected together with the repertoire data. Genome-wide SNP genotypes for about 65% of the 666 donors were used in a later genetic analysis, which treated that subset as a discovery cohort. Roughly 300 gigabases of sequencing data and around 80 million unique TCR sequences made up an early release that covered several hundred HLA-typed donors. In addition to the first cohort of roughly 670 subjects, a separate validation cohort of some 120 different subjects was used.

Receptor amplification or capture employed the immunoSEQ multiplex PCR assay. A mixture of 60 forward primers for TCR Vbeta segments and 13 reverse primers for TCR Jbeta segments was used in the multiplex PCR. The CDR3 region of rearranged TCR beta genes was amplified from genomic DNA by a multiplex PCR assay. The amplified TCR beta libraries were sequenced on the Illumina HiSeq System as 87-base-pair reads. The published analysis was carried out like this. In a later analysis, 77 million or so unique TCR beta chains were counted across the approximately 620 repertoires, and roughly 10 million of these chains were shared by at least two donors. A nearest-neighbor algorithm error-corrected the raw reads and collapsed the reads into unique sequences, merging closely related sequences to remove PCR and sequencing errors. V, D and J gene segments were assigned by aligning CDR3 sequences to IMGT reference sequences. For a sequence to be retained, a match of at least six nucleotides was required to both a V gene segment and a J gene segment. A rearrangement counted as productive if the CDR3 had no stop codons and remained in frame with V and J, and every other rearrangement counted as non-productive. Following IMGT convention, CDR3 was defined as the stretch from the second conserved V-encoded cysteine up to the conserved J-encoded phenylalanine. In an earlier analysis of around 570 of the donors, sequences lacking an unambiguous match to a single V gene segment were excluded. An earlier analysis of approximately 590 of the donors classified V segments as functional when productive rearrangements were above 56.7% and as segregating when the standard deviation between donors was above 5%. A statistical classification framework was built for diagnosing cytomegalovirus status from the catalog of TCR beta chain sequences. V and J gene assignment, in a later analysis, came from comparing TCR nucleotide sequences with IMGT/GENE-DB human TR gene sequences. The TCRdist pipeline was used in a later analysis to assign CDR3 sequences and most-parsimonious VDJ recombination scenarios. In a later analysis, every TCR beta chain was defined by the combination of its CDR3 amino acid sequence and its V-gene family, and reads without a unique V-gene family were dropped. As a way to deal with suspected cross-contamination and a sequencing artifact, a later analysis dropped 640 or so nucleotide sequences that were highly shared and had low generation probability. In a later analysis, a clonal expansion index was calculated for each public chain from normalized within-repertoire ranks of inferred template counts. In a later analysis, generation probabilities were computed using a VDJ recombination model fitted to out-of-frame rearrangements, and the results were checked against IGoR. In a later analysis, hypergeometric tests were used to score TCR-TCR, TCR-HLA and TCR-CMV co-occurrence, with a repertoire-size bias correction applied to TCR pairs. A later analysis estimated false discovery rates by permuting HLA or CMV assignments 20 times. In a later analysis, co-occurring TCRs were grouped using DBSCAN, and TCRdist sequence similarity was added for clustering within HLA-allele-positive subsets. Repertoires with fewer than 30,000 or more than 120,000 public chains, plus five repertoires with anomalous nucleotide sharing, were excluded from co-occurrence clustering. As stored in TCRdb, this immuneACCESS dataset retains in-frame rearrangements with V and J assigned. A fraction of the clones does not appear; measured against another copy, unresolved V genes explain less than half of the discrepancy, and the remainder lacks a known reason. The DNA was the basis for D and trimming; V, J and clone size are from that table. The table for this sample lists 200,000 or so clones; about 80% of them were counted only once. The ten largest clones represent around 2.2% of the sample.

General conclusions and limits of the study: In a later analysis, TCR association rates were found to vary across HLA loci, with the most associated TCRs seen for DRB1 alleles and the fewest for HLA-C alleles. In a later analysis, HLA-associated TCR beta chains were found to be more clonally expanded and to have lower generation probabilities than equally common non-associated chains. This cohort had only TCR beta chains sequenced, and the lack of alpha or paired-chain data limited which features could be detected. Most TCR sequences were seen in very few donors, while some public TCRs were found in many individuals. Roughly uniform sequencing depth across donors was assumed in presence/absence analyses, although this assumption may not hold. Most CMV-associated TCR beta chains appeared to be HLA-restricted in a later analysis, and the HLA associations seemed to be driven largely by CMV exposure. Because HLA typing was unavailable for some donors at each locus, only the typed subset was used in association tests. An earlier analysis of approximately 590 of the donors showed that most TCR beta V segments appeared in productive rearrangements either about 87% or about 30% of the time, which broadly matched IMGT annotations. A few of the identified cytomegalovirus-associated TCR beta chains were confirmed in vitro to be specific for cytomegalovirus antigens. Cytomegalovirus status was reported to be diagnosed by the classifier with high specificity and sensitivity in both the original and validation cohorts. The earlier analysis of approximately 540 of the donors excluded some 16 rarely observed V segments, including chromosome 9 orphons, because counts were too low. A further reported finding was that TCR beta sequences accurately predicted the HLA-A and HLA-B alleles for most subjects in the first cohort. Strong co-occurrence of HLA alleles, especially DR and DQ, made assigning TCR associations to individual alleles difficult. For the cohort, immune exposure information was limited to CMV serostatus. A group of highly shared sequence variants was considered likely to be a technical artifact of the sequencing pipeline. According to a later genetic analysis, donors in an Asian-associated ancestry cluster had fewer N-insertions in productive TCRs than the approximately 690-donor mean. Some IMGT-functional V segments, including TRBV6-2 and TRBV6-3, could not be told apart with the 87-base-pair reads, so those segments were excluded. V-gene and J-gene trimming of TCR beta chains was associated with a missense DCLRE1C variant in a later genetic analysis, and the association was replicated in an independent cohort. In a later analysis, several top co-occurrence clusters were reported to appear linked to parvovirus B19, influenza, CMV and Epstein-Barr virus. It was suggested by the authors that the approach could potentially be generalized to other disease states and immunological phenotypes. Correlated functional status among segregating V segments might be attributable to linkage disequilibrium, but an unknown experimental factor could not be ruled out. The study gave a list of 150 to 200 TCR beta chains associated with cytomegalovirus. At a false discovery rate of 0.05, a later analysis linked 15,000 to 20,000 TCR beta sequences to specific HLA alleles.

The cohort comprised some 680 healthy bone marrow donors. Cohort members were all nominally healthy when sampled, although unrecorded immune exposures were likely present. The donor was CMV seropositive and was included in the group of around 300 seropositive cohort members. A peripheral blood sample was collected from each donor, and TCR beta sequencing was performed on peripheral blood mononuclear cells. The Qiagen DNeasy Blood Extraction Kit was used to extract genomic DNA from the blood cell samples. Including cysteine and phenylalanine, the CDR3 has 17 amino acids. The entry retains the CDR3 DNA only, 51 bases that are in frame from base 1. The trim is 4 bases for V and 11 bases for J, with a gap of 27 bases between the germline ends. The germline V gene yields MGHRA for CDR1 and YSYEKL for CDR2. As for this clone: No cognate antigen has been identified for it. The record has no base qualities; no much larger clone is one base away.

The chain is assembled from TRBV4-1 and TRBJ1-5; matching of 6 bases hints at TRBD1 as the D gene. Sequenced: PBMCs. The sequence was obtained from a woman aged 18-29 years in good health and CMV-seropositive. The CDR3 corresponds to CASSRLPQGGDSRAQHF. The nucleotides read TGCGCCAGCAGCCGACTACCCCAAGGGGGGGATAGTCGGGCCCAGCATTTT.